These T cell receptor beta chains were read from a single sample in a study of CD8+CD57+ T cells in acquired aplastic anemia. From the reads, TCRdb called clonotypes with MiXCR, one entry per CDR3 protein. The sample has roughly 160,000 distinct CDR3 sequences, around 75% seen once; the top ten hold 40% to 55%. The specimen sequenced was sorted CD4+, CD8+, or CD8+CD57+ T cells (not recorded which) from PBMCs. These receptors originate from a human donor with aplastic anemia. Both conserved end residues are part of each CDR3. D genes are given only for firm matches. For some rows the clone size is stated as once, few or many, or as a class when expanded; others skip it.

. . TRBJ2-2 TRBV24-1 14 CATSDPVDTGELFF TGTGCCACCAGTGACCCCGTGGACACCGGGGAGCTGTTTTTT
once TRBD2 TRBJ2-7 TRBV9 15 CASSVSSGQAYEQYF TGTGCCAGCAGCGTCTCTAGCGGCCAAGCCTACGAGCAGTACTTC
. . TRBJ2-1 TRBV29-1 12 CSVEDRYNEQFF TGCAGCGTCGAAGACCGTTACAATGAGCAGTTCTTC
. TRBD1 TRBJ2-5 TRBV7-9 14 CASSGTVSQETQYF TGTGCCAGCAGCGGGACAGTAAGCCAAGAGACCCAGTACTTC
. TRBD2 TRBJ2-5 TRBV9 15 CASSVVGTSWETQYF TGTGCCAGCAGCGTAGTGGGGACTAGCTGGGAGACCCAGTACTTC
many TRBD1 TRBJ1-2 TRBV20-1 17 CSASSGTGGQGNYGYTF TGCAGTGCTAGCAGTGGGACAGGGGGGCAGGGGAACTATGGCTACACCTTC
once TRBD2 TRBJ2-7 TRBV10-1 15 CASSESGEGRYEQYF TGCGCCAGCAGTGAGTCGGGGGAGGGCAGATACGAGCAGTACTTC
. . TRBJ2-1 TRBV7-9 14 CASSLVVAVNEQFF TGTGCCAGCAGCTTAGTCGTCGCGGTGAATGAGCAGTTCTTC
once . TRBJ1-5 TRBV19 14 CASNRVQLGQPQHF TGTGCCAGTAATCGTGTGCAATTGGGACAGCCCCAGCATTTT
. TRBD1 TRBJ1-1 TRBV7-8 15 CASSLGPGGHTEAFF TGTGCCAGCAGCTTAGGGCCAGGGGGCCACACTGAAGCTTTCTTT
. TRBD1 TRBJ2-1 TRBV6-6 13 CASSRDRSGEQFF TGTGCCAGCAGCCGGGACAGGTCGGGTGAGCAGTTCTTC
few TRBD1 TRBJ1-1 TRBV7-2 13 CATAAGGGTEAFF TGTGCCACCGCAGCAGGGGGGGGCACTGAAGCTTTCTTT
once . TRBJ2-7 TRBV2 15 CASMPWGKSSYEQYF TGTGCCAGCATGCCCTGGGGGAAAAGCTCCTACGAGCAGTACTTC
. . TRBJ2-5 TRBV20-1 16 CSARDPQGEEQETQYF TGCAGTGCTAGAGATCCGCAGGGGGAGGAACAAGAGACCCAGTACTTC
. TRBD2 TRBJ2-5 TRBV7-7 16 CASSYGQRGGVETQYF TGTGCTAGCAGCTACGGTCAGCGGGGGGGGGTGGAGACCCAGTACTTC
. . TRBJ2-7 TRBV29-1 13 CSVEVLGSYEQYF TGCAGCGTTGAAGTGCTGGGCTCCTACGAGCAGTACTTC
. . TRBJ2-3 TRBV3-1 14 CASSHPSPSDTQYF TGTGCCAGCAGCCACCCCTCCCCCTCAGATACGCAGTATTTT
. . TRBJ2-7 TRBV7-6 13 CASSFPTAGEQYF TGTGCCAGCAGCTTTCCGACCGCGGGGGAGCAGTACTTC
. . TRBJ1-2 TRBV5-8 14 CASSLWPSNYGYTF TGTGCCAGCAGCTTGTGGCCATCTAACTATGGCTACACCTTC
few . TRBJ2-2 TRBV6-5 11 CASRRAGELFF TGTGCCAGCAGAAGGGCAGGGGAGCTGTTTTTT
few . TRBJ1-1 TRBV7-9 14 CASSPTAGNTEAFF TGTGCCAGCAGCCCCACGGCCGGAAACACTGAAGCTTTCTTT
. . TRBJ2-3 TRBV12-3/TRBV12-4 14 CASSLRTSTDTQYF TGTGCCAGCAGTCTACGGACTAGCACAGATACGCAGTATTTT
. TRBD1 TRBJ1-2 TRBV7-9 17 CASSLRGEQGRIYGYTF TGTGCCAGCAGCCTCAGGGGGGAGCAGGGACGCATCTATGGCTACACCTTC
. TRBD2 TRBJ2-2 TRBV20-1 16 CSARALAGGDTGELFF TGCAGTGCTAGAGCCTTGGCGGGGGGGGACACCGGGGAGCTGTTTTTT
. . TRBJ2-2 TRBV27 13 CASSITNTGELFF TGTGCCAGCAGTATCACGAACACCGGGGAGCTGTTTTTT
once . TRBJ1-1 TRBV25-1 14 CASSKGFMNTEAFF TGTGCCAGCAGTAAAGGTTTCATGAACACTGAAGCTTTCTTT
. TRBD2 TRBJ2-7 TRBV6-6 15 CASSATGGSEYEQYF TGTGCCAGCAGTGCCACGGGAGGGTCGGAATACGAGCAGTACTTC
. . TRBJ1-2 TRBV2 9 CASRGDYTF TGTGCCAGCAGGGGAGACTACACCTTC
. TRBD1 TRBJ2-7 TRBV29-1 15 CSVEDDRGSRYEQYF TGCAGCGTTGAAGATGACAGGGGGTCTCGTTACGAGCAGTACTTC
. . TRBJ2-1 TRBV7-6 13 CASSPLAVNEQFF TGTGCCAGCAGCCCTCTTGCTGTCAATGAGCAGTTCTTC
. TRBD2 TRBJ2-1 TRBV19 14 CSVLAGGPWNEQFF TGCAGTGTTTTAGCGGGGGGGCCATGGAATGAGCAGTTCTTC
few TRBD2 TRBJ2-3 TRBV24-1 18 CATSDLYSAGEGKDTQYF TGTGCCACCAGTGATTTGTATTCGGCGGGGGAGGGTAAAGATACGCAGTATTTT
medium-sized TRBD2 TRBJ2-1 TRBV20-1 14 CSAREGLDYNEQFF TGCAGTGCTAGAGAGGGACTAGACTACAATGAGCAGTTCTTC
. . TRBJ1-5 TRBV7-9 16 CAGSLGTRDQNQPQHF TGTGCCGGCAGCTTAGGGACCCGGGACCAGAATCAGCCCCAGCATTTT
. TRBD1 TRBJ2-7 TRBV29-1 13 CSARDRSVVEQYF TGCAGCGCCAGGGACAGGTCGGTGGTCGAGCAGTACTTC
. . TRBJ2-1 TRBV24-1 15 CATSVGRVPCNEQFF TGTGCCACCAGTGTAGGCAGGGTACCCTGCAATGAGCAGTTCTTC
. TRBD1 TRBJ1-1 TRBV9 15 CASSSRVTGGTEAFF TGTGCCAGCAGTAGTCGGGTGACAGGGGGCACTGAAGCTTTCTTT
. TRBD2 TRBJ2-2 TRBV24-1 16 CATSVGRGVRTGELFF TGTGCCACCAGTGTTGGGAGGGGAGTAAGGACCGGGGAGCTGTTTTTT
few . TRBJ1-5 TRBV25-1 13 CASSLGVNQPQHF TGTGCCAGCAGTTTGGGGGTCAATCAGCCCCAGCATTTT
many . TRBJ2-1 TRBV7-3 15 CASSLGGFLYNEQFF TGTGCCAGCAGCTTAGGAGGGTTCCTTTACAATGAGCAGTTCTTC
. . TRBJ1-2 TRBV20-1 14 CSARDRGVHYGYTF TGCAGTGCTAGAGATAGGGGGGTACACTATGGCTACACCTTC
. . TRBJ2-3 TRBV20-1 14 CSARPPGVGDTQYF TGCAGTGCTAGACCCCCGGGGGTAGGAGATACGCAGTATTTT
few . TRBJ2-7 TRBV6-5 12 CASSSGRREQYF TGTGCCAGCTCCTCGGGACGCCGCGAGCAGTACTTC
. . TRBJ2-7 TRBV20-1 14 CSARGGQIDYEQYF TGCAGTGCTAGAGGCGGACAGATCGACTACGAGCAGTACTTC
. . TRBJ2-2 TRBV7-2 15 CASSLRPMNTGELFF TGTGCCAGCAGCTTGAGACCGATGAACACCGGGGAGCTGTTTTTT
few . TRBJ1-5 TRBV20-1 14 CSASRRGLNQPQHF TGCAGTGCTAGTCGAAGGGGACTCAATCAGCCCCAGCATTTT
. TRBD1 TRBJ2-7 TRBV7-9 15 CASSSRDRVLVEQYF TGTGCCAGCAGCTCCCGGGACAGGGTTCTTGTCGAGCAGTACTTC
. . TRBJ2-3 TRBV7-3 16 CASSLRPGVSTDTQYF TGTGCCAGCAGCTTAAGGCCAGGGGTGAGCACAGATACGCAGTATTTT
. . TRBJ1-1 TRBV2 13 CASSEATATEAFF TGTGCCAGCAGCGAGGCAACCGCTACTGAAGCTTTCTTT
. . TRBJ1-5 TRBV20-1 13 CSASRGTNQPQHF TGCAGTGCTAGTCGGGGGACCAATCAGCCCCAGCATTTT
. TRBD2 TRBJ2-2 TRBV6-4 16 CASSDSGTSAVGELFF TGTGCCAGCAGTGACTCGGGGACTAGCGCGGTCGGGGAGCTGTTTTTT
. . TRBJ1-5 TRBV20-1 15 CSARDIARGGQPQHF TGCAGTGCTAGAGATATAGCGCGTGGGGGGCAGCCCCAGCATTTT